This T cell receptor (beta chain) originates from a study of immune evolution from preneoplasia to lung adenocarcinoma. General observations from the study: Normal lung had the highest top T cell clone frequencies.

About this clone: Its target is not known.

Data came from immunoSEQ multiplex PCR; TCRdb stores just in-frame clones and leaves some out. The data show a few thousand clones, 86% seen once. This CDR3 has 14 residues. Trimming pared 0 bases from V and 0 bases from J, leaving 6 bases between. Per germline, CDR1 SGDLS and CDR2 YYNGEE. Input material: FFPE minimally invasive lung adenocarcinoma tissue. The chain links TRBV9 to TRBJ1-1; tentative D call: TRBD1 (5 bases). The receptor's source is a person between 70 and 80 years old with lung adenocarcinoma. The CDR3 nucleotides are TGTGCCAGCAGCGTAGGACAGCTGAACACTGAAGCTTTCTTT. This sequence encodes CASSVGQLNTEAFF. Supplemented by reference TRBV9 and TRBJ1-1, the full variable domain reads DSGVTQTPKHLITATGQRVTLRCSPRSGDLSVYWYQQSLDQGLQFLIQYYNGEERAKGNILERFSAQQFPDLHSELNLSSLELGDSALYFCASSVGQLNTEAFFGQGTRLTVV.